The following is a TCR beta chain sequence with its context. As yet, its antigen is unknown. The data were taken from a study of CD8 T cells in ankylosing spondylitis. The study, taken as a whole, reports: Matched ankylosing spondylitis synovial fluid reportedly contained a significantly enriched population of disease-linked clones.

TCRdb reanalysed the 5' RACE reads using MiXCR and keeps one entry per CDR3 protein. This table holds roughly 130,000 distinct CDR3 sequences, about 13% found once. The V gene's germline CDR1 is SGHRS and CDR2 YFSETQ. There are 15 residues in the CDR3. Trimming removed 0 bases from V and 0 bases from J, with 7 bases in between. The rearrangement links TRBV5-1 to TRBJ1-5; D ambiguous. The receptor comes from a female donor with ankylosing spondylitis or in good health (not recorded which). The sequenced sample consisted of blood, either unsorted or a sorted T cell fraction (not recorded which). CDR3 DNA sequence: TGCGCCAGCAGCTTGGACGGAACTAGCAATCAGCCCCAGCATTTT. It encodes CASSLDGTSNQPQHF.